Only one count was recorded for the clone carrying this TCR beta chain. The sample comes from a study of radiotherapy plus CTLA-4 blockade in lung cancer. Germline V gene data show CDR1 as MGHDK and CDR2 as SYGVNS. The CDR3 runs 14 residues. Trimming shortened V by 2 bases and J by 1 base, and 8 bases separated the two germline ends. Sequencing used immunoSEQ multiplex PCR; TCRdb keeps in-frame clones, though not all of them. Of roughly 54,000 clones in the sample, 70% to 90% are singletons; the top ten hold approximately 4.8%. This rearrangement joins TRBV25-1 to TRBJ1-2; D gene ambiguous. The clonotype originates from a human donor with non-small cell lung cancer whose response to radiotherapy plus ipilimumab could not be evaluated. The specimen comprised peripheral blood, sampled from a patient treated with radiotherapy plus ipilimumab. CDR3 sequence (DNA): TGTGCCAGCAGTGAACGTCAGTTTAACTATGGCTACACCTTC. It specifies CASSERQFNYGYTF.